This TCR beta chain is drawn from a study of blood T cell repertoires in COVID-19. Profiled with immunoSEQ multiplex PCR; TCRdb holds only in-frame clones, not every one. This sample has about 310,000 clones, with around 87% found just once. The germline gives CDR1 LNHNV, CDR2 YYDKDF (reference sequence). The CDR3 contains 19 residues. V dropped 1 base and J dropped 0; count of bases not matched to a gene: 8. The receptor comes from a man between 45 and 60 years old with active or convalescent COVID-19. Source material: peripheral blood. The V call is TRBV15, the J call TRBJ2-1, with TRBD2 matching over 11 bases. The CDR3 reads CATSRGGLAEPSSYNEQFF. In nucleotides, the CDR3 is TGTGCCACCAGCAGAGGGGGACTAGCGGAACCTAGCTCCTACAATGAGCAGTTCTTC.